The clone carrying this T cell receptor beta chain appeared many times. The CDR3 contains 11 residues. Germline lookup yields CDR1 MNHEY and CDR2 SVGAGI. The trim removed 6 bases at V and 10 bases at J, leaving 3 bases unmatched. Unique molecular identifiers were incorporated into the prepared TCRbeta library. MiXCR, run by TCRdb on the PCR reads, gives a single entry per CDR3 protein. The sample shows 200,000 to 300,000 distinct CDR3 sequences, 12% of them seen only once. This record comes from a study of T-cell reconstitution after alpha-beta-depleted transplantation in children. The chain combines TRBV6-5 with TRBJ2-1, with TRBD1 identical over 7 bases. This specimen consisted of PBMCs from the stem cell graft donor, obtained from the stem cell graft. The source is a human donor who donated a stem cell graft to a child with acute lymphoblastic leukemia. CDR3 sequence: CASSRDSEQFF. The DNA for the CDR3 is TGTGCCAGCAGCCGGGACAGCGAGCAGTTCTTC.